The 14 T cell receptor beta chains below come from one sample, sequenced in a study of control samples from healthy donors and cancer patients. Profiling relied on immunoSEQ multiplex PCR, and the TCRdb table lists in-frame clones only, not all of them. The sample holds some 97,000 clones; about 90% are singletons and the top ten take 18%. The sample comprised blood. All receptors derive from a woman between 45 and 60 years old in good health.

This clone was detected once. The rearrangement joins TRBV7-9 to TRBJ1-3; D remains ambiguous. V dropped 0 bases and J dropped 4 bases, with 4 bases sitting between them. In germline, CDR1 is SEHNR, CDR2 FQNEAQ (reference sequence). The CDR3 runs to 13 residues. The CDR3 is CASSLAQGNTIYF. The CDR3 DNA sequence: TGTGCCAGCAGCTTAGCACAGGGAAACACCATATATTTT. The complete variable domain, with remaining parts taken from reference TRBV7-9 and TRBJ1-3, reads DTGVSQNPRHKITKRGQNVTFRCDPISEHNRLYWYRQTLGQGPEFLTYFQNEAQLEKSRLLSDRFSAERPKGSFSTLEIQRTEQGDSAMYLCASSLAQGNTIYFGEGSWLTVV.

The chain combines TRBV7-9 with TRBJ2-7; 10 nucleotides line up with TRBD1. Germline CDR1 and CDR2: SEHNR and FQNEAQ (reference sequence). V dropped 5 bases and J dropped 3; count of bases not matched to a gene: 4. This CDR3 has 14 residues. Here the CDR3 reads CASSPWDRGYEQYF. The CDR3 DNA is TGTGCCAGCAGCCCATGGGACAGGGGCTACGAGCAGTACTTC. Full variable domain (remainder filled in from reference TRBV7-9 and TRBJ2-7): DTGVSQNPRHKITKRGQNVTFRCDPISEHNRLYWYRQTLGQGPEFLTYFQNEAQLEKSRLLSDRFSAERPKGSFSTLEIQRTEQGDSAMYLCASSPWDRGYEQYFGPGTRLTVT.

This CDR3 reads CASSFELAGFTDTQYF. CDR3 coding DNA: TGTGCCAGCAGTTTTGAGCTAGCGGGGTTCACAGATACGCAGTATTTT. The V call is TRBV28, the J call TRBJ2-3, with 9 bases lining up with TRBD2. The V and J ends lost 3 bases and 2 bases, in that order; junction bases with no gene match: 6. The CDR3 runs 16 residues. Germline CDR1 and CDR2: MDHEN and SYDVKM.

This clone turned up a few times. This rearrangement joins TRBV7-9 to TRBJ1-1, with D tentatively TRBD1 (6 bases). CDR3 length: 15 residues. The V gene lost 2 bases and the J gene lost 1 base, with 11 bases spanning the gap. The germline V gene encodes CDR1 SEHNR and CDR2 FQNEAQ (reference sequence). This CDR3 is CASSLREQGNTEAFF. CDR3 DNA: TGTGCCAGCAGCTTACGAGAACAGGGGAACACTGAAGCTTTCTTT.

The V gene is TRBV24-1, the J gene TRBJ2-1; 8 bases fit TRBD2. This CDR3 has 16 residues. CDR1 is KGHDR, CDR2 SFDVKD, per germline. After removal of 4 bases from V and 7 bases from J, the junction contained 11 bases not matched to a gene. The chain's CDR3 is CATSDPSGGGLNEQFF. CDR3 DNA: TGTGCCACCAGTGACCCCTCGGGGGGGGGCCTAAATGAGCAGTTCTTC.

This clone has more than one count but fewer than ten. The rearrangement uses TRBV7-8 and TRBJ1-1; 9 nucleotides line up with TRBD1. With 1 base clipped from V and 5 bases from J, the junction kept 2 bases outside the gene matches. The germline CDR1 and CDR2 sequences are SGHVS and FQNEAQ. This CDR3 spans 14 amino acids. This CDR3 is CASSLGDRVTEAFF. CDR3 in DNA: TGTGCCAGCAGCTTAGGGGACAGGGTGACTGAAGCTTTCTTT.

V gene TRBV12-5 combines with J gene TRBJ2-5, with D perhaps being TRBD1 or TRBD2 (5 bases each). Germline values: CDR1 LGHNT, CDR2 FRNRAP. The ends were cut back, 2 bases at V and 2 bases at J, with 9 bases in the middle. The CDR3 runs to 14 residues. In DNA form, the CDR3 reads TGTGCTAGTGGTTTGTCAGGGAGACAAGAGACCCAGTACTTC. Protein: CASGLSGRQETQYF.

V and J are TRBV28 and TRBJ2-3; the D gene could be TRBD1 or TRBD2 (5 bases each). V was cut by 2 bases and J by 0 bases, with 6 bases left in between. The CDR3 covers 14 residues. CDR1 and CDR2 (germline): MDHEN, SYDVKM. CDR3 residues: CASSLGDSTDTQYF. The CDR3 coding sequence is TGTGCCAGCAGTTTAGGGGACAGCACAGATACGCAGTATTTT. Filled out from reference TRBV28 and TRBJ2-3, the complete variable domain reads DVKVTQSSRYLVKRTGEKVFLECVQDMDHENMFWYRQDPGLGLRLIYFSYDVKMKEKGDIPEGYSVSREKKERFSLILESASTNQTSMYLCASSLGDSTDTQYFGPGTRLTVL.

The chain employs TRBV19 and TRBJ2-7; a weak D match, TRBD2 (5 bases). This CDR3 comprises 18 residues. V lost 6 bases to trimming and J lost 4 bases, with 28 bases between them. Germline loops: CDR1 LNHDA, CDR2 SQIVND (reference sequence). The CDR3 DNA is TGTGCCAGTAGCTCCCAAAATCCTACTAGTGTTCGGTATTACGAGCAGTACGTC. It translates to CASSSQNPTSVRYYEQYV.

DNA of the CDR3: TGTGCCAGCAGCTTATCCCGGGAAGAGACCCAGTACTTC. It encodes CASSLSREETQYF. V and J are TRBV7-2 and TRBJ2-5, with no clear D. This CDR3 contains 13 residues. V was clipped by 2 bases and J by 3 bases, with 7 bases between them. CDR1 and CDR2 (germline): SGHTA, FQGNSA.

V and J are TRBV11-2 and TRBJ2-3; D is possibly TRBD2 (6 bases). The CDR3 loop spans 10 amino acids. The ends were cut back, 5 bases at V and 9 bases at J, with 6 bases in the middle. CDR1 SGHAT and CDR2 FQNNGV come from the germline V gene. The CDR3 bases are TGTGCCAGCAGCAGCGGGACGCAGTATTTT. Its translation: CASSSGTQYF.

The table lists this clone with a few counts. This rearrangement joins TRBV5-1 to TRBJ2-2, with D possibly being TRBD2 (6 bases). Trimming left V 1 base short and J 5 bases short, with 12 bases between. Germline lookup yields CDR1 SGHRS and CDR2 YFSETQ. The CDR3 has 15 residues. In DNA, the CDR3 is TGCGCCAGCAGCTTGCCGGGGGTTGGTACCGGGGAGCTGTTTTTT. It encodes CASSLPGVGTGELFF.

The chain joins TRBV6-5 to TRBJ1-2; no reliable D call. Trimming removed 7 bases at V and 4 bases at J, with 13 bases between. The CDR3 is 13 amino acids. Germline lookup yields CDR1 MNHEY and CDR2 SVGAGI. The CDR3 loop reads CASTSPGFYGYTF. The CDR3 nucleotides are TGTGCCAGCACCTCCCCGGGATTCTATGGCTACACCTTC.

The rearrangement uses TRBV5-6 and TRBJ1-2; D remains ambiguous. Between the trimmed V and J ends, which lost 1 base and 8 bases, there was a span of 18 bases. The CDR3 has 15 amino acids. From germline, CDR1 is SGHDT and CDR2 YYEEEE. Written as DNA, the CDR3 is TGTGCCAGCAGCTTGCCCGACCAGCCGGCGGGAGGCTACACCTTC. It is translated as CASSLPDQPAGGYTF.